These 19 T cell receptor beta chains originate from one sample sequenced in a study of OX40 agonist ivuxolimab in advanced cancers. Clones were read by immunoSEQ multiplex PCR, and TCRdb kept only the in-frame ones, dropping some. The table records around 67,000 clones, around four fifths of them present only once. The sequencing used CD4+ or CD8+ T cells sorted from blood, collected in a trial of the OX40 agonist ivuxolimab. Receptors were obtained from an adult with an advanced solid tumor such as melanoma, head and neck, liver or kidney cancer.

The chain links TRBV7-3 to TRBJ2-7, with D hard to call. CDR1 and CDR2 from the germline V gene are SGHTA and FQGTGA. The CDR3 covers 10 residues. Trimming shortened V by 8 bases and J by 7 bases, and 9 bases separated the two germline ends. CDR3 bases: TGTGCCAGCCTTCGGTGGGAGCAGTACTTC. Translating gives CASLRWEQYF.

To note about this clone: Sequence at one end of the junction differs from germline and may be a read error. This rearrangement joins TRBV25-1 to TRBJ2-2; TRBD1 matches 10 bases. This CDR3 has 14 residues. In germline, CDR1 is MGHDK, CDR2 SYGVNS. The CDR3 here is CASRDRGNTGELLF. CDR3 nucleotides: TGTGCCAGCAGGGACAGGGGGAACACCGGGGAGCTGCTTTTT.

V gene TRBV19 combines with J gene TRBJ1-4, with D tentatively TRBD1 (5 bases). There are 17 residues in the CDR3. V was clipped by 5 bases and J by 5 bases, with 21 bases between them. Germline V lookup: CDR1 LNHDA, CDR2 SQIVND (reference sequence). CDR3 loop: CASSPAGVWIKNEKLFF. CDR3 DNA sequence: TGTGCCAGTAGTCCGGCGGGGGTTTGGATCAAAAATGAAAAACTGTTTTTT.

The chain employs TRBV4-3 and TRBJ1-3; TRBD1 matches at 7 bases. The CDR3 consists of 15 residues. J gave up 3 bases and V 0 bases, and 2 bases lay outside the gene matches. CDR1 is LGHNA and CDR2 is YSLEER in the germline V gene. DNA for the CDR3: TGCGCCAGCAGCCAAGAGACAGGGTATGGAAACACCATATATTTT. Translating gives CASSQETGYGNTIYF.

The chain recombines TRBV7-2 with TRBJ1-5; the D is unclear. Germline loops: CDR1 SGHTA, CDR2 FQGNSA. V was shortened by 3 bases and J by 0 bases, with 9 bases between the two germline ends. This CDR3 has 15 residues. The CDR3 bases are TGTGCCAGCAGCTTGTACAGAAATAGCAATCAGCCCCAGCATTTT. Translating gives CASSLYRNSNQPQHF. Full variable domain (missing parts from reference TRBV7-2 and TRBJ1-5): GAGVSQSPSNKVTEKGKDVELRCDPISGHTALYWYRQSLGQGLEFLIYFQGNSAPDKSGLPSDRFSAERTGGSVSTLTIQRTQQEDSAVYLCASSLYRNSNQPQHFGDGTRLSIL.

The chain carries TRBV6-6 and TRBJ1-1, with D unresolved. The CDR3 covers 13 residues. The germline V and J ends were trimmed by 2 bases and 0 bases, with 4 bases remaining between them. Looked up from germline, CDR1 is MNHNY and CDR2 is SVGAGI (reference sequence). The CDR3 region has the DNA TGTGCCAGCAGTTACGGGATGAACACTGAAGCTTTCTTT. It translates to CASSYGMNTEAFF.

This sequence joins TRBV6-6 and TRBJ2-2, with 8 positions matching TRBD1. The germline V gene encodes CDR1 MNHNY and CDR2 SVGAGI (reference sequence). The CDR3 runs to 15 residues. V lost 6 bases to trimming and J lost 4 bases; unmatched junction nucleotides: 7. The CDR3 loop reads CASRTQGASTGELFF. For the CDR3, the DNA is TGTGCCAGCAGAACGCAGGGGGCGAGCACCGGGGAGCTGTTTTTT.

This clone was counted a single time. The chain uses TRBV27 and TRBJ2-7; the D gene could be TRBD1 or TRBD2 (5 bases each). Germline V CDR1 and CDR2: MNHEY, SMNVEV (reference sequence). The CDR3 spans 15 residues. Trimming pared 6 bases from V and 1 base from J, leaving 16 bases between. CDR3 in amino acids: CASRKGRTTSYEQYF. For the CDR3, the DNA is TGTGCCAGCAGGAAGGGACGTACCACATCCTACGAGCAGTACTTC.

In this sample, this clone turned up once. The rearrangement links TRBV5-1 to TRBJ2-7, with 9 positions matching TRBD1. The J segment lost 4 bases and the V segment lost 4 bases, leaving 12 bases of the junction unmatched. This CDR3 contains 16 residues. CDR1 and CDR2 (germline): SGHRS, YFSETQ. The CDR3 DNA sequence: TGCGCCAGCAGCATAGAACCGGGACAGGGTCGGTACGAGCAGTACTTC. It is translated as CASSIEPGQGRYEQYF. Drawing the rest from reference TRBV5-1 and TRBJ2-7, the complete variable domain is KAGVTQTPRYLIKTRGQQVTLSCSPISGHRSVSWYQQTPGQGLQFLFEYFSETQRNKGNFPGRFSGRQFSNSRSEMNVSTLELGDSALYLCASSIEPGQGRYEQYFGPGTRLTVT.

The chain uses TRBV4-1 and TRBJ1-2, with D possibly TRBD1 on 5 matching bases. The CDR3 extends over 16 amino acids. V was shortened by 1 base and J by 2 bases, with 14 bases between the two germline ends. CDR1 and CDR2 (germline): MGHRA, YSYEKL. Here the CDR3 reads CASSQAPRGRNYGYTF. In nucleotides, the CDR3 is TGCGCCAGCAGCCAAGCTCCGAGGGGCAGGAACTATGGCTACACCTTC.

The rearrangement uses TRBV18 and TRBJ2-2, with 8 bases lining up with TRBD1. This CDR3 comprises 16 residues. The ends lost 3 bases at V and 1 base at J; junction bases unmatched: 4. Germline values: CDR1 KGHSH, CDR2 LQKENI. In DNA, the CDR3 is TGTGCCAGCTCACCGGGACAGGCATTGAACACCGGGGAGCTGTTTTTT. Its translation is CASSPGQALNTGELFF. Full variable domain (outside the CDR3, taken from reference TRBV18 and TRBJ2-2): NAGVMQNPRHLVRRRGQEARLRCSPMKGHSHVYWYRQLPEEGLKFMVYLQKENIIDESGMPKERFSAEFPKEGPSILRIQQVVRGDSAAYFCASSPGQALNTGELFFGEGSRLTVL.

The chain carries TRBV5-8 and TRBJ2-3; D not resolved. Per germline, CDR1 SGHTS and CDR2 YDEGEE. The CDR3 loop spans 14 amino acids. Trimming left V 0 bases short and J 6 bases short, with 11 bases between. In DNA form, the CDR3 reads TGTGCCAGCAGCTTGGAGGGCGCCGGGGATACGCAGTATTTT. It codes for CASSLEGAGDTQYF. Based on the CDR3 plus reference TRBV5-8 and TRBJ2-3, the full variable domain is EAGVTQSPTHLIKTRGQQATLRCSPISGHTSVYWYQQALGLGLQFLLWYDEGEERNRGNFPPRFSGRQFPNYSSELNVNALELEDSALYLCASSLEGAGDTQYFGPGTRLTVL.

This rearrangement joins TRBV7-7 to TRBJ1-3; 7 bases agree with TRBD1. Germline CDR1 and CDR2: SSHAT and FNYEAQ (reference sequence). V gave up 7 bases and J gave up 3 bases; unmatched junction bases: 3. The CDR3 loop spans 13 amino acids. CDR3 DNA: TGTGCCAGCACCACAGGGGTTGGAAACACCATATATTTT. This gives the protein CASTTGVGNTIYF. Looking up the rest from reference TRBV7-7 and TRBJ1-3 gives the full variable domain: GAGVSQSPRYKVTKRGQDVTLRCDPISSHATLYWYQQALGQGPEFLTYFNYEAQPDKSGLPSDRFSAERPEGSISTLTIQRTEQRDSAMYRCASTTGVGNTIYFGEGSWLTVV.

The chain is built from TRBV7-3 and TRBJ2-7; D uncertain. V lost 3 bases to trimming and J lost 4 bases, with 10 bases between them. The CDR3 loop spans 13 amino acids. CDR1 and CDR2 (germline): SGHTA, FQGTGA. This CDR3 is CASSFWVWYEQYF. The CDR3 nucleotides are TGTGCCAGCAGCTTCTGGGTCTGGTACGAGCAGTACTTC.

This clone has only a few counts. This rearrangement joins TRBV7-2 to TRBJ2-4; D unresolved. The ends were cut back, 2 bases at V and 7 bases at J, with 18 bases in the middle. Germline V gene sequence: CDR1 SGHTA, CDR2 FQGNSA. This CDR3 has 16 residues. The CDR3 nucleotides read TGTGCCAGCAGCTTATTAACCGGCTTCTCAAGGAACATTCAGTACTTC. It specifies CASSLLTGFSRNIQYF.

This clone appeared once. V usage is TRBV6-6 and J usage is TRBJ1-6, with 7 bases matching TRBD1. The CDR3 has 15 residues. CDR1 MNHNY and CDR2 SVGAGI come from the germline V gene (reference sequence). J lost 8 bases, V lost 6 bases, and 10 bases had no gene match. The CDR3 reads CASRAPDRAHSPLHF. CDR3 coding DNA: TGTGCCAGCAGGGCTCCTGACAGGGCTCATTCACCCCTCCACTTT.

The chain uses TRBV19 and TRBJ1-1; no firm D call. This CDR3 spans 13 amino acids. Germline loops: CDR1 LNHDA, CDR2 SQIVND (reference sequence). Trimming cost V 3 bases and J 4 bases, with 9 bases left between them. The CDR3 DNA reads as TGTGCCAGTAGTATTTTAGAGGGCACTGAAGCTTTCTTT. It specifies CASSILEGTEAFF.

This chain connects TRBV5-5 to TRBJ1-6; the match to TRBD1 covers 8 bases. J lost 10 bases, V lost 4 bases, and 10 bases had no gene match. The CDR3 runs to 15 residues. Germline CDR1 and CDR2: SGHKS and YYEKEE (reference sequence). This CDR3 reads CASSEGQGERSPLHF. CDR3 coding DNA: TGTGCCAGCAGCGAAGGACAGGGCGAGAGGTCACCCCTCCACTTT.

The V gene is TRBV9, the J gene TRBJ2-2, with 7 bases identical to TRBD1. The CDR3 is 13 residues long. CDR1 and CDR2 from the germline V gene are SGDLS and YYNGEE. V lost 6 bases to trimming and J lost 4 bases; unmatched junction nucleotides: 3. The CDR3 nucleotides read TGTGCCAGCACCGGGACAGCCACCGGGGAGCTGTTTTTT. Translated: CASTGTATGELFF.